This entry describes one T cell receptor (beta chain). Its antigen remains unidentified. This record belongs to a study of post-analysis software for immune sequencing data. Study summary: Patients with relapsing-remitting, secondary progressive and progressive-relapsing multiple sclerosis courses were all represented.

Looked up from germline, CDR1 is DFQATT and CDR2 is SNEGSKA (reference sequence). The CDR3 runs to 14 residues. Trimming pared 7 bases from V and 3 bases from J, leaving 16 bases between. General study findings and limits: Same-batch samples co-clustered strongly by F measure. Normalized Chao1 diversity was significantly reduced in patients versus controls. Among four to six TRBV segments more frequent in patients than controls were TRBV5-6, TRBV5-1 and TRBV20-1.

The TCR beta cDNA libraries carried unique molecular identifiers. TCRdb reprocessed the PCR reads with MiXCR, giving one entry per CDR3 protein. The sample holds about 820,000 distinct CDR3 sequences, around 53% seen once. The sequence was obtained from a girl between 10 and 17 years old with multiple sclerosis. The sample comprised blood. The rearrangement joins TRBV20-1 to TRBJ2-4, with D hard to call. CDR3 residues: CSVSDRLDKNIQYF. In nucleotides, the CDR3 is TGCAGTGTCAGTGACCGGTTAGACAAAAACATTCAGTACTTC.